Below are 21 T cell receptor beta chains sequenced from a single sample in a study of PD-1 blockade in classical Hodgkin lymphoma. All trial patients relapsed after autologous stem cell transplantation. Some clones are missing from TCRdb's copy, which holds only in-frame ones; the method was immunoSEQ multiplex PCR. The profile shows 12,000 or so clones, around 84% of them singletons. The sequences come from peripheral blood mononuclear cells (PBMCs), collected at baseline. These receptors were obtained from a human donor with classical Hodgkin lymphoma.

The chain uses TRBV25-1 and TRBJ2-7; the match to TRBD1 covers 9 bases. J gave up 1 base and V 7 bases, and 2 bases lay outside the gene matches. Germline-derived CDR1 and CDR2 are MGHDK and SYGVNS. There are 13 residues in the CDR3. The CDR3 bases are TGTGCCAGCAAGGGACAGGGTTCCTACGAGCAGTACTTC. This encodes CASKGQGSYEQYF.

The chain uses TRBV5-4 and TRBJ2-1, with 10 positions matching TRBD1. Germline CDR1 reads SGHNT; CDR2 reads YYREEE (reference sequence). V was pared by 1 base and J by 8 bases, with 6 bases of the junction left unmatched. This CDR3 comprises 15 residues. The CDR3 is CASSLWDRGRDEQFF. For the CDR3, the DNA is TGTGCCAGCAGCTTGTGGGACAGGGGAAGGGATGAGCAGTTCTTC.

There are a few counts of this clone. The rearrangement uses TRBV28 and TRBJ1-4, with D tentatively TRBD1 (6 bases). This CDR3 has 14 residues. V was clipped by 2 bases and J by 13 bases, with 17 bases between them. The germline CDR1 and CDR2 sequences are MDHEN and SYDVKM. CDR3 loop: CASSLGGFPLRLFF. The CDR3 DNA follows: TGTGCCAGCAGTTTAGGGGGCTTCCCCCTTAGACTGTTTTTT.

This clone is labeled as large. The chain carries TRBV10-3 and TRBJ1-1; 7 bases line up with TRBD1. Per germline, CDR1 ENHRY and CDR2 SYGVKD. Trimming took 3 bases from V and 0 from J; bases not matched to a gene: 4. CDR3 length: 15 amino acids. CDR3 sequence: CAISDSGTVNTEAFF. The CDR3 nucleotides read TGTGCCATCAGTGACTCCGGGACAGTGAACACTGAAGCTTTCTTT.

The V and J genes are TRBV5-1 and TRBJ2-7; no reliable D call. This CDR3 has 15 residues. Germline CDR1 and CDR2: SGHRS and YFSETQ. The ends were cut back, 4 bases at V and 2 bases at J, with 16 bases in the middle. The CDR3 is CASSAKLRLTYEQYF. The DNA for the CDR3 is TGCGCCAGCAGCGCGAAACTCCGACTCACCTACGAGCAGTACTTC.

In this sample, this clone turned up once. The chain uses TRBV7-2 and TRBJ1-3; tentative D call: TRBD1 (6 bases). CDR1 SGHTA and CDR2 FQGNSA come from the germline V gene. The V end was cut by 0 bases, the J end by 0 bases, with 12 bases between. CDR3 length: 17 amino acids. CDR3 sequence (DNA): TGTGCCAGCAGCTTAGCCAGGGGCTCATTCTCTGGAAACACCATATATTTT. The encoded protein is CASSLARGSFSGNTIYF.

DNA for the CDR3: TGTGCCAGTAGTACGCGACAGGAGGCAACTAATGAAAAACTGTTTTTT. Translated, it gives CASSTRQEATNEKLFF. This rearrangement joins TRBV19 to TRBJ1-4; TRBD1 is a possible D gene (6 bases). The CDR3 has 16 residues. V was cut by 4 bases and J by 0 bases, with 12 bases left in between. The V gene's germline CDR1 is LNHDA and CDR2 SQIVND (reference sequence).

The genes are TRBV5-1 and TRBJ1-1, with D perhaps matching TRBD1 (6 bases). The germline CDR1 and CDR2 sequences are SGHRS and YFSETQ. The germline V and J ends were trimmed by 0 bases and 5 bases, with 14 bases remaining between them. The CDR3 is 15 amino acids. The CDR3 DNA reads TGCGCCAGCAGCTTGGAACCGGGGGCGCGGACTGAAGCTTTCTTT. It yields the protein CASSLEPGARTEAFF.

This clone was observed once. This chain connects TRBV19 to TRBJ2-2; D might be TRBD2 (5 bases). The CDR3 totals 14 residues. The V gene lost 3 bases and the J gene lost 7 bases, with 12 bases spanning the gap. Germline lookup yields CDR1 LNHDA and CDR2 SQIVND (reference sequence). CDR3 coding DNA: TGTGCCAGTAGTATTGACGGGAACGGCGGGGAGCTGTTTTTT. Its translation: CASSIDGNGGELFF.

The rearrangement joins TRBV5-5 to TRBJ2-2; 12 nucleotides agree with TRBD2. The germline CDR1 and CDR2 sequences are SGHKS and YYEKEE (reference sequence). The CDR3 has 17 residues. V gave up 4 bases and J gave up 1 base; unmatched junction bases: 5. CDR3 amino acids: CASSPWTSGMNTGELFF. CDR3 nucleotide sequence: TGTGCCAGCAGCCCGTGGACTAGCGGGATGAACACCGGGGAGCTGTTTTTT.

Comments on this clone: The junction does not match germline at one end; this may be a read error. The genes are TRBV5-1 and TRBJ2-7; D unresolved. Germline loops: CDR1 SGHRS, CDR2 YFSETQ. The CDR3 is 14 residues long. CDR3 protein: CTSSLDGRAYEQYF. The CDR3 DNA follows: TGCACCAGCAGCTTGGATGGCAGAGCCTACGAGCAGTACTTC.

The chain carries TRBV4-1 and TRBJ1-1; D unclear. Germline CDR1 reads MGHRA; CDR2 reads YSYEKL. The CDR3 consists of 14 residues. The V end lost 4 bases, the J end lost 0 bases, and 9 bases lay between the germline ends. CDR3 coding DNA: TGCGCCAGCAGCCCGGAACAGCTGAACACTGAAGCTTTCTTT. Protein sequence: CASSPEQLNTEAFF.

The CDR3 region is CASSLGLGGGSTDTQYF. For the CDR3, the DNA is TGTGCCAGCAGCTTGGGCCTCGGCGGGGGGAGCACAGATACGCAGTATTTT. The chain joins TRBV5-5 to TRBJ2-3; 8 bases line up with TRBD2. Germline assignment: CDR1 SGHKS and CDR2 YYEKEE (reference sequence). The CDR3 covers 17 residues. Losses at the gene ends were 0 bases for V and 0 bases for J; bases not matched to a gene: 6. The full variable domain, in which reference TRBV5-5 and TRBJ2-3 provide the parts outside the CDR3, is DAGVTQSPTHLIKTRGQQVTLRCSPISGHKSVSWYQQVLGQGPQFIFQYYEKEERGRGNFPDRFSARQFPNYSSELNVNALLLGDSALYLCASSLGLGGGSTDTQYFGPGTRLTVL.

The chain links TRBV7-3 to TRBJ2-1; D gene uncertain. Germline V gene data show CDR1 as SGHTA and CDR2 as FQGTGA. V lost 4 bases and J 9 bases, leaving 13 bases between the germline ends. The CDR3 spans 13 residues. In DNA, the CDR3 is TGTGCCAGCAGCTCCCTGTCCAGGATTGAGCAGTTCTTC. Translation gives CASSSLSRIEQFF.

V is TRBV18 and J is TRBJ2-7; D is unresolved. V dropped 3 bases and J dropped 2 bases, with 14 bases sitting between them. Germline V lookup: CDR1 KGHSH, CDR2 LQKENI. This CDR3 is built from 15 residues. The CDR3 DNA sequence: TGTGCCAGCTCACCTGGTCGCACCCGAACCTACGAGCAGTACTTC. As protein: CASSPGRTRTYEQYF.

The chain joins TRBV7-9 to TRBJ2-2, with a possible D match to TRBD2 (7 bases). The CDR3 extends over 16 amino acids. V was trimmed by 0 bases and J by 7 bases, leaving 15 bases between them. Looked up from germline, CDR1 is SEHNR and CDR2 is FQNEAQ (reference sequence). The CDR3 is CASSLAAGAPVGELFF. CDR3 DNA sequence: TGTGCCAGCAGCTTAGCCGCGGGGGCCCCGGTCGGGGAGCTGTTTTTT.

The genes are TRBV18 and TRBJ2-2; D is ambiguous. The CDR3 consists of 16 residues. Germline lookup yields CDR1 KGHSH and CDR2 LQKENI. V shed 0 bases and J shed 0 bases, with 8 bases lying between them. The CDR3 spells CASSPPGSSNTGELFF. In DNA, the CDR3 is TGTGCCAGCTCACCACCCGGCTCCTCGAACACCGGGGAGCTGTTTTTT.

The rearrangement links TRBV15 to TRBJ2-2; D is possibly TRBD1 or TRBD2 (5 bases each). CDR3 length: 16 residues. CDR1 and CDR2 from the germline V gene are LNHNV and YYDKDF (reference sequence). V was pared by 0 bases and J by 4 bases, with 12 bases between. The CDR3 sequence: CATSRDVGEGTGELFF. DNA of the CDR3: TGTGCCACCAGCAGAGACGTGGGGGAAGGCACCGGGGAGCTGTTTTTT.

This rearrangement joins TRBV7-9 to TRBJ2-3; D ambiguous. The ends were cut back, 11 bases at V and 1 base at J, with 10 bases in the middle. This CDR3 comprises 12 residues. Per germline, CDR1 SEHNR and CDR2 FQNEAQ (reference sequence). This CDR3 is CAVGQGTDTQYF. DNA of the CDR3: TGTGCCGTCGGGCAGGGCACAGATACGCAGTATTTT.

J is TRBJ2-3 and V is TRBV5-6; D gene unclear. This CDR3 is built from 14 residues. Trimming removed 2 bases at V and 2 bases at J, with 9 bases between. From germline, CDR1 is SGHDT and CDR2 YYEEEE. This CDR3 is CASSLPTLTDTQYF. The CDR3 DNA reads TGTGCCAGCAGCTTACCGACCCTCACAGATACGCAGTATTTT.

The chain combines TRBV10-3 with TRBJ2-1; 14 bases fit TRBD2. V shed 3 bases, J shed 9 bases, and the junction held 4 bases outside the gene matches. Germline CDR1 and CDR2: ENHRY and SYGVKD. This CDR3 is 15 amino acids long. CDR3 coding DNA: TGTGCCATCAGTGAAAGACTAGCGGGGGGGCTTGAGCAGTTCTTC. It translates to CAISERLAGGLEQFF.